A selection of T cell receptor beta chains follows, all from one sample in a study of cytomegalovirus exposure and HLA in healthy donors. Clones were read by immunoSEQ multiplex PCR, and TCRdb kept only the in-frame ones, dropping some. The table has around 150,000 clones, about 90% seen once. Input material: PBMCs. The receptor source for this set is a woman under 30 in good health and CMV-seropositive. The CDR3 runs from the conserved cysteine through the conserved F or W. The order of the fields is V gene, J gene, D gene, CDR3 protein. A D gene is named only where the DNA matches it firmly.

TRBV7-2	TRBJ2-5	-	CASSLGVQETQYF
TRBV6-1	TRBJ1-5	TRBD1	CASSGHTDRGQPQHF
TRBV11-2	TRBJ2-1	TRBD2	CASSLGPGTSGRTYNEQFF
TRBV2	TRBJ1-2	TRBD1	CASSRRTGSANYGYTF
TRBV7-6	TRBJ1-2	TRBD1	CASSLLTGRGRTNYGYTF
TRBV6-5	TRBJ1-2	-	CASSRAWGLKEVYTF
TRBV6-4	TRBJ1-1	-	CASSETANTEAFF
TRBV5-1	TRBJ1-1	-	CASSSGNTEAFF
TRBV11-3	TRBJ2-1	TRBD2	CASSRLAGDLWDEQFF
TRBV30	TRBJ2-5	TRBD1	CAWRTGEAQYF
TRBV30	TRBJ1-1	-	CAWDGSNTEAFF
TRBV28	TRBJ2-3	TRBD2	CASSYLAGTGSTDTQYF
TRBV5-4	TRBJ1-4	TRBD1	CASSTSQGMGEKLFF
TRBV5-4	TRBJ2-7	-	CASSSDTSYYEQYF